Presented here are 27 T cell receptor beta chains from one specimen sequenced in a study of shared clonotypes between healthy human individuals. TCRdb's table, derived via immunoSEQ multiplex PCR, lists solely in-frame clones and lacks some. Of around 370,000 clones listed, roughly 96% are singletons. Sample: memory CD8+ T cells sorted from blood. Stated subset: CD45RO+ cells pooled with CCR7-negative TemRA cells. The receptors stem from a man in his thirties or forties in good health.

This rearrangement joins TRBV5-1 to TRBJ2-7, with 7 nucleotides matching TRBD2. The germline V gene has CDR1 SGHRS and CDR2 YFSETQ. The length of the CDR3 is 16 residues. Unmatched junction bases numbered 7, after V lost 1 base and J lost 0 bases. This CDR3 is CASSLLGSGFSYEQYF. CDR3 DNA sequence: TGCGCCAGCAGCTTGTTGGGTAGCGGGTTCTCCTACGAGCAGTACTTC.

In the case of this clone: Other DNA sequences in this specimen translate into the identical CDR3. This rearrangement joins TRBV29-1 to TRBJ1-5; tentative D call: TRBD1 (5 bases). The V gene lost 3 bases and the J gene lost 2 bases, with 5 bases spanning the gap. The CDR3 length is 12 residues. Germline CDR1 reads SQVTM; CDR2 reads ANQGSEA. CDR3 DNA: TGCAGCGTTGAGGGGGGCAATCAGCCCCAGCATTTT. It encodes CSVEGGNQPQHF.

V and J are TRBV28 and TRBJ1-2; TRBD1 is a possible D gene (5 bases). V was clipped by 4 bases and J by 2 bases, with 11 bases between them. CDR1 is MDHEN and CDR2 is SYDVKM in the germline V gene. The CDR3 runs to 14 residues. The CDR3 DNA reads TGTGCCAGCAGTTCGGTTGGACAAAACTATGGCTACACCTTC. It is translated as CASSSVGQNYGYTF.

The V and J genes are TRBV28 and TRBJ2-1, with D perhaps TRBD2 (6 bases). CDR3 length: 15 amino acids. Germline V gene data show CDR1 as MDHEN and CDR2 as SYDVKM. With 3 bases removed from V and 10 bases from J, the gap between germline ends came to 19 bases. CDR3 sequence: CASSFWRGTSEEQFF. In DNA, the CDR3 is TGTGCCAGCAGTTTTTGGCGCGGGACGAGTGAAGAGCAGTTCTTC.

The CDR3 region has the DNA TGTGCCAGCAGCTTAGAGCCTAGTACCTACGAGCAGTACTTC. It codes for CASSLEPSTYEQYF. The rearrangement joins TRBV11-1 to TRBJ2-7, with no clear D. Germline V gene data show CDR1 as SGHAT and CDR2 as FQDESV (reference sequence). With 1 base removed from V and 2 bases from J, the gap between germline ends came to 9 bases. This CDR3 region has 14 residues.

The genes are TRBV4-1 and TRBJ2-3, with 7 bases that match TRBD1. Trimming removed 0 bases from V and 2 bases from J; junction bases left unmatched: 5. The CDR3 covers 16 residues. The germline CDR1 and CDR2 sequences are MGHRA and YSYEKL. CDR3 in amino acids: CASSQDPRGPTDTQYF. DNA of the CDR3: TGCGCCAGCAGCCAAGATCCTAGGGGGCCCACAGATACGCAGTATTTT.

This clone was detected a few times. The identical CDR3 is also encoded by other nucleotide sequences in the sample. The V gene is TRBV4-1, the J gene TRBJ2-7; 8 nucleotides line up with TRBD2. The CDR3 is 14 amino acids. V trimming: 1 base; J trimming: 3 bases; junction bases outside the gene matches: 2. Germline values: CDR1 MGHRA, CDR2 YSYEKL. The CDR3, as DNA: TGCGCCAGCAGCCAAGGTCTAGCGGGCTACGAGCAGTACTTC. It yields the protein CASSQGLAGYEQYF.

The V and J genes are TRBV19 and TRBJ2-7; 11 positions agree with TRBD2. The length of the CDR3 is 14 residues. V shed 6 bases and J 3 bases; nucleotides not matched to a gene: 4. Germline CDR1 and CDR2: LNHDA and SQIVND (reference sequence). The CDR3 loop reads CASSFGTSGYEQYF. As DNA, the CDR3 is TGTGCCAGTAGCTTTGGGACTAGCGGCTACGAGCAGTACTTC.

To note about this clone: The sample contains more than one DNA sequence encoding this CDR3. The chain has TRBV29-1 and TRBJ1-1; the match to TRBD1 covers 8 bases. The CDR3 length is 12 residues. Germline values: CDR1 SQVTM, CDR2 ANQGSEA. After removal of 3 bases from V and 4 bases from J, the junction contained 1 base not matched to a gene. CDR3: CSVDRGLTEAFF. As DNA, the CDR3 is TGCAGCGTTGACAGGGGGCTCACTGAAGCTTTCTTT.

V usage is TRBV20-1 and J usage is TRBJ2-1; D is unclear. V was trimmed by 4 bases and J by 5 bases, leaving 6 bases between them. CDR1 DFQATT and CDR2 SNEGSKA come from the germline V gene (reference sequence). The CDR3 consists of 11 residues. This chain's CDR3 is CSAMTDNEQFF. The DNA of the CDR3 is TGCAGTGCTATGACTGACAATGAGCAGTTCTTC.

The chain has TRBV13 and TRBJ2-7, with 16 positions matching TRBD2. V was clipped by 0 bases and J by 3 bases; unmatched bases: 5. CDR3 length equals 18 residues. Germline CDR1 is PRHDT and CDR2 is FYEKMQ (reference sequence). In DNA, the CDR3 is TGTGCCAGCAGCTTAGGCGGGACTAGCGGGAGGGCCGGCTACGAGCAGTACTTC. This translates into CASSLGGTSGRAGYEQYF.

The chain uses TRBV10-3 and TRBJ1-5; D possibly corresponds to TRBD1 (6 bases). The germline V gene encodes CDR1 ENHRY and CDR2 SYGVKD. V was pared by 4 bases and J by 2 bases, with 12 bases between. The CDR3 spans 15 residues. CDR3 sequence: CAISVTGKGNQPQHF. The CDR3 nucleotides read TGTGCCATCAGTGTAACAGGGAAGGGCAATCAGCCCCAGCATTTT.

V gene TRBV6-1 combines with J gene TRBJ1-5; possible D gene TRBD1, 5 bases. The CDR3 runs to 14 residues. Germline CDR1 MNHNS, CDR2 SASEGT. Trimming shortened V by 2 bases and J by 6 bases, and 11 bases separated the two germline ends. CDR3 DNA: TGTGCCAGCAGTGAAATGGGGGGAGGTCAGCCCCAGCATTTT. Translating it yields CASSEMGGGQPQHF.

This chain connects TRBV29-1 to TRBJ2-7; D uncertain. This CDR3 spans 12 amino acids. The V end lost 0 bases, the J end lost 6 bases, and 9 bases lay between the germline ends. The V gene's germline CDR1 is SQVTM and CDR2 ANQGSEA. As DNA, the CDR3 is TGCAGCGTTGAAGATTATATGGGCGAGCAGTACTTC. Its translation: CSVEDYMGEQYF.

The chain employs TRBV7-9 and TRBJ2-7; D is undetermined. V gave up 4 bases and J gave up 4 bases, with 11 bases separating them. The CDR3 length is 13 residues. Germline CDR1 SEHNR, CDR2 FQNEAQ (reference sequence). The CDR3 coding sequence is TGTGCCAGCAGCTCCAAAGTCCTGTACGAGCAGTACTTC. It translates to CASSSKVLYEQYF.

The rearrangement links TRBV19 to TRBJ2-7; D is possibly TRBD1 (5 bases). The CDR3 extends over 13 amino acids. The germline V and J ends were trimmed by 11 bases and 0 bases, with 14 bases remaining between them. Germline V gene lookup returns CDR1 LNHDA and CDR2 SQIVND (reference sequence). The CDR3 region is CAPTETASYEQYF. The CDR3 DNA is TGTGCCCCAACGGAGACAGCCTCCTACGAGCAGTACTTC.

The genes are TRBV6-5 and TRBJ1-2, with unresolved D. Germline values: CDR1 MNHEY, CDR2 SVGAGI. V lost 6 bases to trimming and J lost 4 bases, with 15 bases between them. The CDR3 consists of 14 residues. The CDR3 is CASRGRNPLYGYTF. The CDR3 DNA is TGTGCCAGCAGGGGGAGGAATCCCCTCTATGGCTACACCTTC.

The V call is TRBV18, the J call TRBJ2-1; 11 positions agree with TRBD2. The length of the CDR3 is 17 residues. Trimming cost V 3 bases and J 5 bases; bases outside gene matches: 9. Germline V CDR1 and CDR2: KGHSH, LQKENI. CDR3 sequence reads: CASSPRTSGLADNEQFF. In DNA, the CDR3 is TGTGCCAGCTCACCCAGGACCTCGGGACTAGCGGACAATGAGCAGTTCTTC.

The CDR3, as DNA: TGTGCCTGGAATAAATACAGTGGGCGAGGAGAGACCCAGTACTTC. Its protein product is CAWNKYSGRGETQYF. The chain employs TRBV30 and TRBJ2-5, with D unresolved. The germline V gene encodes CDR1 GTSNPN and CDR2 SVGIG (reference sequence). V gave up 4 bases and J gave up 4 bases, with 19 bases separating them. The CDR3 totals 15 residues.

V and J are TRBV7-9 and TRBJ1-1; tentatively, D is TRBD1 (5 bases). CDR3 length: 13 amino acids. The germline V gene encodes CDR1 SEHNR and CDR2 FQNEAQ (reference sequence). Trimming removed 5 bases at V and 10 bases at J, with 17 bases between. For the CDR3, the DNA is TGTGCCAGCAGCACCCTCGTAGGGGCGGGAGCTTTCTTT. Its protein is CASSTLVGAGAFF.

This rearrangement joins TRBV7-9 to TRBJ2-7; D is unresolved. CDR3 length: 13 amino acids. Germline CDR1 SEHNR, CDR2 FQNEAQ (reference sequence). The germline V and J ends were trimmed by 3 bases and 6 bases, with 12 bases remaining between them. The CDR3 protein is CASSFSQPSEQYF. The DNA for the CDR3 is TGTGCCAGCAGCTTTAGTCAACCTAGCGAGCAGTACTTC. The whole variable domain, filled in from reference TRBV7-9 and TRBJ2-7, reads DTGVSQNPRHKITKRGQNVTFRCDPISEHNRLYWYRQTLGQGPEFLTYFQNEAQLEKSRLLSDRFSAERPKGSFSTLEIQRTEQGDSAMYLCASSFSQPSEQYFGPGTRLTVT.

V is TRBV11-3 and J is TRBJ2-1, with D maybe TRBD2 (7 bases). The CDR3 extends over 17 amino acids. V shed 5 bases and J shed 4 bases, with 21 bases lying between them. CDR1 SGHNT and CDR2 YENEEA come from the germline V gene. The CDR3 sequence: CASSPARVAGAYNEQFF. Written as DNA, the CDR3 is TGTGCCAGCAGCCCGGCGCGTGTCGCGGGGGCATACAATGAGCAGTTCTTC.

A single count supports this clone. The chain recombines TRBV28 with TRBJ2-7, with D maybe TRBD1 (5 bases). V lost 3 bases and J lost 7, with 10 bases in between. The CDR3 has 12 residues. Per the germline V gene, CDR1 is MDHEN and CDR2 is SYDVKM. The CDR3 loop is CASSLIRGEQYF. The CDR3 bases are TGTGCCAGCAGTTTGATTAGGGGAGAGCAGTACTTC.

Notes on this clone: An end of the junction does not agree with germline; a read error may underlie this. This CDR3 reads CSADRGAF. In nucleotides, the CDR3 is TGCAGTGCCGACAGGGGCGCTTTT. The V gene is TRBV20-1, the J gene TRBJ1-4; 8 nucleotides match TRBD1. The CDR3 length is 8 residues. Per the germline V gene, CDR1 is DFQATT and CDR2 is SNEGSKA (reference sequence).

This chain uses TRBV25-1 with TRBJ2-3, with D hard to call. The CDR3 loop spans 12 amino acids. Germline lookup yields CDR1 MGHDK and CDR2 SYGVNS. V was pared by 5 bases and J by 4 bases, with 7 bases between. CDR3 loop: CASSFVADTQYF. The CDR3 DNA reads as TGTGCCAGCAGTTTCGTAGCAGATACGCAGTATTTT.

The CDR3 DNA reads TGTGCCAGCAGCTTGGGCCAGGGAAGGTCCTATAGCAATCAGCCCCAGCATTTT. Amino acids: CASSLGQGRSYSNQPQHF. The V gene is TRBV7-2, the J gene TRBJ1-5, with a tentative D call TRBD1 (5 bases). V shed 3 bases and J shed 0 bases, with 18 bases lying between them. The CDR3 loop spans 18 amino acids. Germline V gene sequence: CDR1 SGHTA, CDR2 FQGNSA.

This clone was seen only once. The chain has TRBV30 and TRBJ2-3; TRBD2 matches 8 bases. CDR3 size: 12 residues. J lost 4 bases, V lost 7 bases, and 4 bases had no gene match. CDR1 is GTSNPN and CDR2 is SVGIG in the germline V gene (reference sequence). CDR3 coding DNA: TGTGCCTATAGCGGGACTGCAGATACGCAGTATTTT. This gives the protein CAYSGTADTQYF. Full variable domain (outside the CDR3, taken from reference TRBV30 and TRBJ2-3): SQTIHQWPATLVQPVGSPLSLECTVEGTSNPNLYWYRQAAGRGLQLLFYSVGIGQISSEVPQNLSASRPQDRQFILSSKKLLLSDSGFYLCAYSGTADTQYFGPGTRLTVL.